The sequence of this T cell receptor beta chain was determined in a study of blood T cells in healthy people across ages. With 3 bases removed from V and 0 bases from J, the gap between germline ends came to 21 bases. CDR1 and CDR2 (germline): SGHTA, FQGNSA. The CDR3 runs 19 residues. The second PCR ran roughly 6 to 11 cycles with a sample-barcoded 5' primer and J-beta primers. TCRdb re-derived calls from the 5' RACE reads in MiXCR, one entry per CDR3 protein. The sample records nearly 800,000 distinct CDR3 sequences, 25% being singletons. This sample was also put to use in a study of T cells of mothers and their children.

The sample was blood. The gene calls are TRBV7-2 and TRBJ2-1; D is ambiguous. The clonotype comes from a boy aged 5-17 years in good health. Written as DNA, the CDR3 is TGTGCCAGCAGCTTGAATAGGGTTAGGCGACGATACTCCTACAATGAGCAGTTCTTC. Translating gives CASSLNRVRRRYSYNEQFF.